Shown below are 5 T cell receptor beta chains from a single sample sequenced in a study of breast tumors, draining lymph nodes, adjacent tissues. Samples came from axillary lymph nodes draining the breast cancer. A single record per CDR3 protein comes from TCRdb applying MiXCR to the multiplex PCR reads. The data show 85,000 to 120,000 distinct CDR3 sequences, approximately 28% seen once. Sample: axillary lymph node tissue. These receptors were collected from a female donor with breast cancer. Some clones in this sample may be carry-over from other donors' samples.

Points on this clonotype: The DNA is left out, because the CDR3 cannot be placed on it with certainty; the CDR3 is given as TCRdb lists it. The V call is TRBV7-8, the J call TRBJ2-7; TRBD2 was called by the table and not checked on the DNA. Germline V gene sequence: CDR1 SGHVS, CDR2 FQNEAQ. Including both end residues, the CDR3 is 21 amino acids long. The CDR3 here is CASSFYICSARPSGRMDEQYF.

A remark on this clonotype: A much larger clone differs by one base, so this may be a read error. The V call is TRBV5-4, the J call TRBJ2-7; the match to TRBD2 covers 8 bases. CDR1 and CDR2 from the germline V gene are SGHNT and YYREEE (reference sequence). The junction had 7 bases not matched to a gene; V was cut back by 0 bases and J by 2 bases. CDR3 size: 16 residues. The CDR3 loop reads CASSLAGAGAAYEQYF. CDR3 DNA sequence: TGTGCCAGCAGCTTGGCCGGAGCGGGGGCGGCCTACGAGCAGTACTTC. Full variable domain (missing parts from reference TRBV5-4 and TRBJ2-7): ETGVTQSPTHLIKTRGQQVTLRCSSQSGHNTVSWYQQALGQGPQFIFQYYREEENGRGNFPPRFSGLQFPNYSSELNVNALELDDSALYLCASSLAGAGAAYEQYFGPGTRLTVT.

J is TRBJ1-5 and V is TRBV7-2; 7 bases map to TRBD1. The V segment lost 5 bases and the J segment 5 bases; nucleotides outside the gene matches: 6. The CDR3 is 14 residues long. Germline CDR1 reads SGHTA; CDR2 reads FQGNSA. The CDR3 DNA sequence: TGTGCCAGCAGCGTACAGGGGAAATATCAGCCCCAGCATTTT. It specifies CASSVQGKYQPQHF.

Regarding this clonotype: Being one base from a much bigger clone, this may be a read error. The chain is built from TRBV27 and TRBJ2-7, with D maybe TRBD2 (6 bases). The CDR3 is 12 amino acids. CDR1 and CDR2 from the germline V gene are MNHEY and SMNVEV (reference sequence). CDR3: CVSWRGTERQYF. Written as DNA, the CDR3 is TGTGTCAGCTGGCGGGGTACCGAGCGGCAGTACTTC.

The table lists this clonotype with many counts. The chain combines TRBV6-1 with TRBJ2-3, with D unclear. Trimming took off 5 bases at V and 6 bases at J, with 12 bases between the two ends. Germline-derived CDR1 and CDR2 are MNHNS and SASEGT. The CDR3 covers 13 residues. CDR3 sequence (DNA): TGTGCCAGCAGTTTACGCCTCGAGGATACGCAGTATTTT. As protein: CASSLRLEDTQYF.